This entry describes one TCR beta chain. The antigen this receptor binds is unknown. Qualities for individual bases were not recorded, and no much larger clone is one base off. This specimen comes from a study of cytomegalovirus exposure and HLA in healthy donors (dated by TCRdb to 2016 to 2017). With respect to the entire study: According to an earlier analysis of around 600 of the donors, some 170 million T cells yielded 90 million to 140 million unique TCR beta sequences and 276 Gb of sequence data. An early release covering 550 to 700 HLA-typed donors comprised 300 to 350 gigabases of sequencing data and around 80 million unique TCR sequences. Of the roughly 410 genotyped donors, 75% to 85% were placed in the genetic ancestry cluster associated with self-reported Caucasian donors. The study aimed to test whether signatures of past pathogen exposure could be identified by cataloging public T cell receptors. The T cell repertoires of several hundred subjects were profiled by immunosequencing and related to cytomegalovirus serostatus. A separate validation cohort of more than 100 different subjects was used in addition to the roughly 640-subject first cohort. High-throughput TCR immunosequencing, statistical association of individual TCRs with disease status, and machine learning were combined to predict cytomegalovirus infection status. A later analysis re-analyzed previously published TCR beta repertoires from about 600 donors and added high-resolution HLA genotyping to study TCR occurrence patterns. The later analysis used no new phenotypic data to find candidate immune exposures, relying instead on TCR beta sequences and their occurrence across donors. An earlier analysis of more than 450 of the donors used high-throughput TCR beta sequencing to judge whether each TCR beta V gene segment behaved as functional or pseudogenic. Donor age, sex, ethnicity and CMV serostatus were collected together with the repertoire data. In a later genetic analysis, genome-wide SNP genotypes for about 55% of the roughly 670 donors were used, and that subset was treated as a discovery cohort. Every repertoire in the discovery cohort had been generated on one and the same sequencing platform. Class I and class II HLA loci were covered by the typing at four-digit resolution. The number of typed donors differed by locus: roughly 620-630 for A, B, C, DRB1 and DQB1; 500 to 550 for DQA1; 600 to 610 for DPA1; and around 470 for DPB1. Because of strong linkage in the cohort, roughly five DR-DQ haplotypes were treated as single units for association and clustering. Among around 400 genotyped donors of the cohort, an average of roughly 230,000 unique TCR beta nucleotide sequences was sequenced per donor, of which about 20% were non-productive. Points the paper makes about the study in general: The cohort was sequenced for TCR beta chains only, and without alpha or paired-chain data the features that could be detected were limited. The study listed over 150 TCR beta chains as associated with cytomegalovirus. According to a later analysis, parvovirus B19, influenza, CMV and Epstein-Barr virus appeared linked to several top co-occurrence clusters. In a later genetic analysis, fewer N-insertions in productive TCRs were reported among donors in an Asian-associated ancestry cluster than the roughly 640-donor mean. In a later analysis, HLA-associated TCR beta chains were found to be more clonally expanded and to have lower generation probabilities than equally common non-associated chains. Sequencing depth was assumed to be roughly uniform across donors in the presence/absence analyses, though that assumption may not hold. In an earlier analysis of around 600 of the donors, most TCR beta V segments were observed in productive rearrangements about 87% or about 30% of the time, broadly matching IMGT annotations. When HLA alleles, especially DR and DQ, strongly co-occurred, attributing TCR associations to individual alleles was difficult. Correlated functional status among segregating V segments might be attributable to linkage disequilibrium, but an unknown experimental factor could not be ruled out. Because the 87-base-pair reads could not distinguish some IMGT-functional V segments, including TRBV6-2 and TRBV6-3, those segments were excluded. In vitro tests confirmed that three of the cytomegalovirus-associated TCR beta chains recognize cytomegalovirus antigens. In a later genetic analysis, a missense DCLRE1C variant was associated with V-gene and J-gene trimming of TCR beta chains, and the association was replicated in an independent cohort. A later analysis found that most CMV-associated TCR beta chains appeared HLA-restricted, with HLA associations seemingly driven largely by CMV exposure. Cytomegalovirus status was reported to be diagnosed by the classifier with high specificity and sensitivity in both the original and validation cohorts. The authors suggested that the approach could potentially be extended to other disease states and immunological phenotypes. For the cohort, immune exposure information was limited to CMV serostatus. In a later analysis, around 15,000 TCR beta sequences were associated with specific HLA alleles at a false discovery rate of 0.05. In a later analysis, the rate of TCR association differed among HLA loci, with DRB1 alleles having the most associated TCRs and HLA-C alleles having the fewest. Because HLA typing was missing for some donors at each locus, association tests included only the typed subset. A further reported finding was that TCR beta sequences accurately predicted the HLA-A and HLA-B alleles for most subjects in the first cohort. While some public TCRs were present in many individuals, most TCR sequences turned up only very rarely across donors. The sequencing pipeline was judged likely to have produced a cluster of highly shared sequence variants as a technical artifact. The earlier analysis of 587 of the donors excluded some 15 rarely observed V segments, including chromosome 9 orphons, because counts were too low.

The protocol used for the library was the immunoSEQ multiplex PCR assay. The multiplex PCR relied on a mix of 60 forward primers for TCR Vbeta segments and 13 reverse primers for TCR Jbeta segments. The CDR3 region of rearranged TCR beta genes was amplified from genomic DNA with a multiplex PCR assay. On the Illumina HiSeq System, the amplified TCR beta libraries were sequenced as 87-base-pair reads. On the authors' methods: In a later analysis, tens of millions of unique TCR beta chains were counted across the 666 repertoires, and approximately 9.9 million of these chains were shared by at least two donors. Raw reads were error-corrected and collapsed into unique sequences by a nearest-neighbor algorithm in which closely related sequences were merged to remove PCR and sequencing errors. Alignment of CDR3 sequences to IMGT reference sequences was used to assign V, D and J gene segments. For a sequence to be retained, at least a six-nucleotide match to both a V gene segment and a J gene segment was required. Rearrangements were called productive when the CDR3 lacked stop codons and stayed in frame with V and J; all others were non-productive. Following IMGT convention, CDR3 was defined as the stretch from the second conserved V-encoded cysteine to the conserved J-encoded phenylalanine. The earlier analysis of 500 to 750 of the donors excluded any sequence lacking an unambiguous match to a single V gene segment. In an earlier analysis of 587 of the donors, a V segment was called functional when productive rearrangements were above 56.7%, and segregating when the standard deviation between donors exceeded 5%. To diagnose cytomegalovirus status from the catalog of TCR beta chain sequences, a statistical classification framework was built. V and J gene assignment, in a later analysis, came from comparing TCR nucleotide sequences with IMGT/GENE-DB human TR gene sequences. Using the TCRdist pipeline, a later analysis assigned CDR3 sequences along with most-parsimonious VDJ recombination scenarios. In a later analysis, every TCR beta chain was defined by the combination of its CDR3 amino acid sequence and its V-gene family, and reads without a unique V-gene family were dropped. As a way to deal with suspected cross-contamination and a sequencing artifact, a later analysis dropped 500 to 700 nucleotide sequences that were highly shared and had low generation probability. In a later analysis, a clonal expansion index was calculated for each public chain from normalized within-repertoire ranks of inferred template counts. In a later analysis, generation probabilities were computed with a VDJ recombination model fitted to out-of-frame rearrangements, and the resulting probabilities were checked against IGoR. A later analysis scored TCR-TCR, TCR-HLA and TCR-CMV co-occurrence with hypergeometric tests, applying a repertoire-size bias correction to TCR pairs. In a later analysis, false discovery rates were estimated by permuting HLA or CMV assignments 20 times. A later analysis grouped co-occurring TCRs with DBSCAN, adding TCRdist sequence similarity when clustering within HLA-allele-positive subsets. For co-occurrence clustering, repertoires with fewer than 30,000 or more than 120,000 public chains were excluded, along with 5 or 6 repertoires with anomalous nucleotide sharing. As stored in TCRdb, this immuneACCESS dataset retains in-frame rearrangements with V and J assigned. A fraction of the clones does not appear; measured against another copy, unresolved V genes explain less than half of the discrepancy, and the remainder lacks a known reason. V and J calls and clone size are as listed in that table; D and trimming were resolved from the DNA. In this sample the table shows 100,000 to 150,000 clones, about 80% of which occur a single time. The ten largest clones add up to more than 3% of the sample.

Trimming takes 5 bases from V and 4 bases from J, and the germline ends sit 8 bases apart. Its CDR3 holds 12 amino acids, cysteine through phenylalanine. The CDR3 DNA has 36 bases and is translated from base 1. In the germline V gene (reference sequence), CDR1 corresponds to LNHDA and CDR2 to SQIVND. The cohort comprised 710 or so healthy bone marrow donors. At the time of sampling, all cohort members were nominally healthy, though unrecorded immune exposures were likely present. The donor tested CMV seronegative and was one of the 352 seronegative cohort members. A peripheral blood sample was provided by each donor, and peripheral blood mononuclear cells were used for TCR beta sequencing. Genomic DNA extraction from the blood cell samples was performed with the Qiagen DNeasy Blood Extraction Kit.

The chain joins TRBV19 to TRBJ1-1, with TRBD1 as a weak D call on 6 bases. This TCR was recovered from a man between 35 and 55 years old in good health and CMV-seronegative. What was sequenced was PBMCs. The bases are TGTGCCAGTAGTCAGGGGCCCACTGAAGCTTTCTTT. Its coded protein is CASSQGPTEAFF.